This T cell receptor beta chain is drawn from a study of identical twins. Study outcomes and limitations: Sequences that were beta out-of-frame showed weaker excess twin sharing. It was out-of-frame TCR alpha sharing in monozygotic twins that models underestimated. Fewer insertions marked abundant cord blood beta clonotypes; young adult naive trended weakly, memory not at all.

Trimming removed 5 bases from V and 11 bases from J; junction bases left unmatched: 5. CDR1 is SGHTA, CDR2 FQGNSA, per germline. CDR3 length: 12 amino acids. One entry per CDR3 protein results from TCRdb running MiXCR on the 5' RACE reads. The sample carries about 700,000 distinct CDR3 sequences, 8.6% recorded once. All donors were healthy Caucasians. This clonotype occurred many times. The antigen is not known. These same data were also listed under a study on yellow fever vaccine responses in identical twins.

Sequencing used PBMCs. J is TRBJ2-1 and V is TRBV7-2, with TRBD1 matching 8 bases. This TCR was recovered from a woman between 18 and 29 years old in good health. The DNA for the CDR3 is TGTGCCAGCAGCCTAGGGACAGGCCAGCAGTTCTTC. It codes for CASSLGTGQQFF.